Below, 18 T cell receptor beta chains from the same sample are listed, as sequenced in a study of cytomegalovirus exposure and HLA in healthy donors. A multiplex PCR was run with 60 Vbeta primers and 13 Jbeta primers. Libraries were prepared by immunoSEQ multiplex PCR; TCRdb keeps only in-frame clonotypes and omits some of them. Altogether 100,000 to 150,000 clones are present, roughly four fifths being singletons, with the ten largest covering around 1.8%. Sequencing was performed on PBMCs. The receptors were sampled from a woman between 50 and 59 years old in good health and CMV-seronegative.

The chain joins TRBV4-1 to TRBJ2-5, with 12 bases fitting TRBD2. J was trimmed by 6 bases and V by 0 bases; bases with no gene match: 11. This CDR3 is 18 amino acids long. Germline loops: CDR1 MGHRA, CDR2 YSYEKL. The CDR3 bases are TGCGCCAGCAGCCAAGAGGAACTAGCGGGAGGAGGTGCCAAGACCCAGTACTTC. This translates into CASSQEELAGGGAKTQYF.

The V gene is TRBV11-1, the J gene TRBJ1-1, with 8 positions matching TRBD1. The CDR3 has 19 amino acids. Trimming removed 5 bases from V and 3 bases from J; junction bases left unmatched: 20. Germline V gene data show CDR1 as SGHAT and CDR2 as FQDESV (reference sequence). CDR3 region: CASSNDRGYDTPEDTEAFF. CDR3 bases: TGTGCCAGCAGCAACGACAGGGGCTATGATACCCCCGAGGACACTGAAGCTTTCTTT.

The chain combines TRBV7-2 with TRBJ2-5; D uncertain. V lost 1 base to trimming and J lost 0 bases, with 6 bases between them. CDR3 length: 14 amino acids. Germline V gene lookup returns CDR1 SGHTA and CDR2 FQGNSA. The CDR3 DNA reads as TGTGCCAGCAGCTTAGAGAGTTACCAAGAGACCCAGTACTTC. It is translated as CASSLESYQETQYF. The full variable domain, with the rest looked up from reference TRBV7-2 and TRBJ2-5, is GAGVSQSPSNKVTEKGKDVELRCDPISGHTALYWYRQSLGQGLEFLIYFQGNSAPDKSGLPSDRFSAERTGGSVSTLTIQRTQQEDSAVYLCASSLESYQETQYFGPGTRLLVL.

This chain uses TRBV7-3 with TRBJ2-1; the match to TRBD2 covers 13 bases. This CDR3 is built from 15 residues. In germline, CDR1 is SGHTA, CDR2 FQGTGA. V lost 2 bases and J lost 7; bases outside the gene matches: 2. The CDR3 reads CASSLRLAGGNEQFF. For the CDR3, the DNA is TGTGCCAGCAGCTTACGACTAGCGGGGGGTAATGAGCAGTTCTTC.

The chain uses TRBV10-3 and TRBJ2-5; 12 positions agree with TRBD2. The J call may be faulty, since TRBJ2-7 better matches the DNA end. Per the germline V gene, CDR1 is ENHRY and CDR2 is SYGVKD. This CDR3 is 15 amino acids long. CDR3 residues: CATQTSGSVSYEQYF. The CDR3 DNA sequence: TGTGCCACCCAGACTAGCGGGAGCGTGTCCTACGAGCAGTACTTC.

The CDR3 loop is CASSSGTSGSLYEQYF. DNA for the CDR3: TGTGCCAGCAGCTCTGGGACTAGCGGGAGTCTCTACGAGCAGTACTTC. This chain connects TRBV5-4 to TRBJ2-7, with 14 bases identical to TRBD2. The CDR3 is made up of 16 amino acids. In germline, CDR1 is SGHNT, CDR2 YYREEE (reference sequence). V was clipped by 3 bases and J by 3 bases; unmatched bases: 5. Using reference TRBV5-4 and TRBJ2-7 for the parts outside the CDR3, the full variable domain is ETGVTQSPTHLIKTRGQQVTLRCSSQSGHNTVSWYQQALGQGPQFIFQYYREEENGRGNFPPRFSGLQFPNYSSELNVNALELDDSALYLCASSSGTSGSLYEQYFGPGTRLTVT.

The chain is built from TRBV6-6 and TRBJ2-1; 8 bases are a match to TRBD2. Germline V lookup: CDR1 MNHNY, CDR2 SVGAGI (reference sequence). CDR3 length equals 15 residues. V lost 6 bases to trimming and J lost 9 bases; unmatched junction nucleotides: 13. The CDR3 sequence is CASRTPSGRHPEQFF. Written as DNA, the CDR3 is TGTGCCAGCAGAACCCCTAGCGGGCGGCATCCTGAGCAGTTCTTC.

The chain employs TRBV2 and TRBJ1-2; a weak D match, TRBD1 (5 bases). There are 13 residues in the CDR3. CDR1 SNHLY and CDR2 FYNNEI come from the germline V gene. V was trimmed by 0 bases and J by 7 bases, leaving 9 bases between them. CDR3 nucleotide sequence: TGTGCCAGCAGTGAAGCGCAGGGAGGTGGCTACACCTTC. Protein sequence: CASSEAQGGGYTF.

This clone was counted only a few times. The CDR3 nucleotides read TGCGCCAGCAGCTTTCGAGGTCAAGAGACCCAGTACTTC. It encodes CASSFRGQETQYF. The chain links TRBV5-1 to TRBJ2-5; D is undetermined. This CDR3 spans 13 amino acids. The ends were cut back, 2 bases at V and 2 bases at J, with 7 bases in the middle. The germline CDR1 and CDR2 sequences are SGHRS and YFSETQ.

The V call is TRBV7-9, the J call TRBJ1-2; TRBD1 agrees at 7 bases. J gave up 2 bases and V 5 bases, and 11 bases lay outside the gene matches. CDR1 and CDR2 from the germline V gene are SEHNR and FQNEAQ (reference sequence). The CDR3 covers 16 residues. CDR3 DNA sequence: TGTGCCAGCAGCCACCAAGCCGGGACAGTCAACTATGGCTACACCTTC. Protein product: CASSHQAGTVNYGYTF.

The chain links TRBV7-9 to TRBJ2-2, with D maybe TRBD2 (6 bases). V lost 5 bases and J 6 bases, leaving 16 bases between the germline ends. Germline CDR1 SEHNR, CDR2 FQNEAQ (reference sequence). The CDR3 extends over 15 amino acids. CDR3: CASSAAGISAGELFF. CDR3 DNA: TGTGCCAGCAGCGCGGCGGGGATCTCGGCCGGGGAGCTGTTTTTT.

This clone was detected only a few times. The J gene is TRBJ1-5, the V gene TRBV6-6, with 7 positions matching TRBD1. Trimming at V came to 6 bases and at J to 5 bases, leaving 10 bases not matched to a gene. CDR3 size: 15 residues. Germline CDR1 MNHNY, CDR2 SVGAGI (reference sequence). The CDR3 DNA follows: TGTGCCAGCAGGACTAGGACAGGACCAGATCAGCCCCAGCATTTT. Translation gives CASRTRTGPDQPQHF.

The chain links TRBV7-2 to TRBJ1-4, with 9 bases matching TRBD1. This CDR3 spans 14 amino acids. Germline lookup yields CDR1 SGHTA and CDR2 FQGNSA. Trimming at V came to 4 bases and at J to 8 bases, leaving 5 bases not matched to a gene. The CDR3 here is CASSSGQGEEKLFF. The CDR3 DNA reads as TGTGCCAGCAGCTCGGGACAGGGCGAGGAAAAACTGTTTTTT.

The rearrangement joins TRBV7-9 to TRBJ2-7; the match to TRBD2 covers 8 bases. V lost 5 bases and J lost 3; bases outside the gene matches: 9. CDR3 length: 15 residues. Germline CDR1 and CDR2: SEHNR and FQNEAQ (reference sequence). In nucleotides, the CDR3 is TGTGCCAGCAGCCACGGGCCAGCGGGAGACTACGAGCAGTACTTC. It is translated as CASSHGPAGDYEQYF. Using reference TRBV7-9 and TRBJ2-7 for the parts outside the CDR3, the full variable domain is DTGVSQNPRHKITKRGQNVTFRCDPISEHNRLYWYRQTLGQGPEFLTYFQNEAQLEKSRLLSDRFSAERPKGSFSTLEIQRTEQGDSAMYLCASSHGPAGDYEQYFGPGTRLTVT.

CDR3 amino acids: CASSESISSLETQYF. The CDR3 nucleotides read TGCGCCAGCAGTGAGTCGATTTCTAGCTTGGAGACCCAGTACTTC. This chain connects TRBV10-2 to TRBJ2-5, with D perhaps matching TRBD2 (5 bases). Trimming pared 0 bases from V and 5 bases from J, leaving 13 bases between. Germline CDR1 and CDR2: WSHSY and SAAADI. The CDR3 extends over 15 amino acids.

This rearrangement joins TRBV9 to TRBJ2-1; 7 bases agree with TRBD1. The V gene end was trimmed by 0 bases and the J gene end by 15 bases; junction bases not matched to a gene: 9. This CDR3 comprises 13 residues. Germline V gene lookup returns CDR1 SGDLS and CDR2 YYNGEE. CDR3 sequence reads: CASSVDPRGTLFF. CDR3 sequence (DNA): TGTGCCAGCAGCGTAGATCCCAGGGGGACGCTGTTCTTC.

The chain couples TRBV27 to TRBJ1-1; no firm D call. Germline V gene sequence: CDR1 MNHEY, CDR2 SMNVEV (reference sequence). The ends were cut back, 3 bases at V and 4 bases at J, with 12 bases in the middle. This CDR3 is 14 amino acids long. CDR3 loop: CASSFQVLGTEAFF. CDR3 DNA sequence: TGTGCCAGCAGTTTTCAGGTTTTGGGCACTGAAGCTTTCTTT.

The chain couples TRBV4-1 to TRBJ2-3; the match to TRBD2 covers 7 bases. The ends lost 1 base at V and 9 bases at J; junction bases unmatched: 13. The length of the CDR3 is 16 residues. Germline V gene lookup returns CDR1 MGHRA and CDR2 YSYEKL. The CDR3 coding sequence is TGCGCCAGCAGCCAAGGTTTGTTAGCGGGCCCAATCACGCAGTATTTT. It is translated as CASSQGLLAGPITQYF.